Below, 27 T cell receptor beta chains from the same sample are listed, as sequenced in a study of beta chain features in type 1 diabetes. Expressed TCRB transcripts got sequenced, as all isolated RNA was reverse transcribed. TCRdb's copy holds only in-frame clones and misses some; the assay was immunoSEQ multiplex PCR. The data show roughly 370,000 clones, over 11% seen once. What was sequenced was naive CD4+ T cells from blood. Receptors were obtained from a man aged 30-40 years in good health.

This clone was seen only a few times. The rearrangement links TRBV11-2 to TRBJ2-5, with D unclear. Germline-derived CDR1 and CDR2 are SGHAT and FQNNGV. The CDR3 is 14 residues long. V was shortened by 3 bases and J by 0 bases, with 8 bases between the two germline ends. The CDR3 spells CASSLVSDQETQYF. In nucleotides, the CDR3 is TGTGCCAGCAGCTTGGTGTCAGACCAAGAGACCCAGTACTTC. Full variable domain (remainder filled in from reference TRBV11-2 and TRBJ2-5): EAGVAQSPRYKIIEKRQSVAFWCNPISGHATLYWYQQILGQGPKLLIQFQNNGVVDDSQLPKDRFSAERLKGVDSTLKIQPAKLEDSAVYLCASSLVSDQETQYFGPGTRLLVL.

V gene TRBV29-1 combines with J gene TRBJ2-1; 7 bases match TRBD2. Germline CDR1 is SQVTM and CDR2 is ANQGSEA. The CDR3 contains 18 residues. Trimming took 3 bases from V and 0 from J; bases not matched to a gene: 14. The CDR3 protein is CSVDMASGRISSYNEQFF. The CDR3 bases are TGCAGCGTTGATATGGCTAGCGGAAGGATAAGCTCCTACAATGAGCAGTTCTTC.

Only a few counts were recorded for this clone. The chain links TRBV9 to TRBJ2-1; 9 nucleotides agree with TRBD1. Germline V gene lookup returns CDR1 SGDLS and CDR2 YYNGEE. The V and J ends lost 4 bases and 9 bases, in that order; junction bases with no gene match: 11. The CDR3 totals 15 residues. CDR3 DNA: TGTGCCAGCAGCCTAGAGGGACAGGGTATGGGTGAGCAGTTCTTC. Translating gives CASSLEGQGMGEQFF. Variable domain in full (rest from reference TRBV9 and TRBJ2-1): DSGVTQTPKHLITATGQRVTLRCSPRSGDLSVYWYQQSLDQGLQFLIQYYNGEERAKGNILERFSAQQFPDLHSELNLSSLELGDSALYFCASSLEGQGMGEQFFGPGTRLTVL.

This clone appeared a few times. CDR3 nucleotide sequence: TGCGCCAGCAGCCTCACCCCCGGGTACCCCCAGTTCTTC. This encodes CASSLTPGYPQFF. This chain joins TRBV4-1 and TRBJ2-1; D not certain. V lost 4 bases and J lost 13, with 17 bases in between. The V gene's germline CDR1 is MGHRA and CDR2 YSYEKL. The CDR3 totals 13 residues.

The CDR3 DNA reads as TGTGCCAGCAAACGGGGGCCCGATAATTCACCCCTCCACTTT. It encodes CASKRGPDNSPLHF. The chain employs TRBV9 and TRBJ1-6; possible D gene TRBD1, 6 bases. V dropped 6 bases and J dropped 5 bases, with 12 bases sitting between them. CDR1 is SGDLS, CDR2 YYNGEE, per germline. The CDR3 is 14 residues long.

This clone has more than one count but fewer than ten. This chain uses TRBV11-2 with TRBJ2-1, with TRBD2 matching 9 bases. Germline lookup yields CDR1 SGHAT and CDR2 FQNNGV. Germline trimming cut 2 bases from V and 10 bases from J; bases unmatched to any gene: 9. This CDR3 contains 15 residues. The CDR3 sequence: CASSLHPREGGEQFF. For the CDR3, the DNA is TGTGCCAGCAGCTTACATCCGCGGGAGGGGGGCGAGCAGTTCTTC.

The CDR3 protein is CASSTPGTRLGEQFF. DNA of the CDR3: TGTGCCAGCAGCACCCCCGGGACTAGATTAGGTGAGCAGTTCTTC. V is TRBV7-9 and J is TRBJ2-1, with 8 positions matching TRBD2. CDR1 and CDR2 from the germline V gene are SEHNR and FQNEAQ (reference sequence). V lost 5 bases, J lost 9 bases, and 12 bases stayed unmatched. CDR3 length equals 15 residues.

This clone was seen a few times. The chain combines TRBV19 with TRBJ2-7; 7 bases map to TRBD1. This CDR3 spans 14 amino acids. V lost 5 bases, J lost 4 bases, and 8 bases stayed unmatched. Germline V gene data show CDR1 as LNHDA and CDR2 as SQIVND (reference sequence). The CDR3 DNA reads TGTGCCAGTAGTCTACAGGGGCGTTTTTACGAGCAGTACTTC. This sequence encodes CASSLQGRFYEQYF.

This rearrangement joins TRBV10-2 to TRBJ2-6, with 11 bases lining up with TRBD1. The germline CDR1 and CDR2 sequences are WSHSY and SAAADI. This CDR3 is built from 16 residues. The V segment lost 5 bases and the J segment 2 bases; nucleotides outside the gene matches: 2. The CDR3 loop reads CASSRTGGAGANVLTF. For the CDR3, the DNA is TGCGCCAGCAGTAGGACAGGGGGCGCTGGGGCCAACGTCCTGACTTTC.

This clone was detected a few times. The chain recombines TRBV4-3 with TRBJ2-7; no definite D call. The CDR3 is 15 amino acids. Trimming pared 5 bases from V and 2 bases from J, leaving 16 bases between. CDR1 is LGHNA, CDR2 YSLEER, per germline. CDR3 sequence reads: CASSNDLRTAYEQYF. The CDR3 DNA is TGCGCCAGCAGCAACGACCTCCGGACCGCCTACGAGCAGTACTTC.

This chain links TRBV7-7 with TRBJ2-3, with D perhaps matching TRBD2 (7 bases). V was trimmed by 2 bases and J by 0 bases, leaving 9 bases between them. CDR3 size: 15 residues. Germline-derived CDR1 and CDR2 are SSHAT and FNYEAQ (reference sequence). The CDR3 coding sequence is TGTGCCAGCAGCTTACGCGGGGGCAGCACAGATACGCAGTATTTT. As protein: CASSLRGGSTDTQYF.

V usage is TRBV5-4 and J usage is TRBJ2-1; TRBD1 is a possible D gene (6 bases). The CDR3 contains 11 residues. CDR1 is SGHNT, CDR2 YYREEE, per germline (reference sequence). The V and J ends lost 4 bases and 10 bases respectively, with 9 bases between them. DNA for the CDR3: TGTGCCAGCAGCCTGGGACAAGAGCAGTTCTTC. Translating it yields CASSLGQEQFF.

A remark on this clone: Other DNA sequences in this specimen translate into the identical CDR3. V and J are TRBV10-3 and TRBJ2-5; D is unclear. This CDR3 region has 15 residues. Per germline, CDR1 ENHRY and CDR2 SYGVKD. V lost 0 bases to trimming and J lost 4 bases, with 12 bases between them. The CDR3 nucleotides are TGTGCCATCAGTGAGTCCCTAGGCGGTGGAGAGACCCAGTACTTC. This sequence encodes CAISESLGGGETQYF.

This rearrangement joins TRBV4-3 to TRBJ1-2; D gene unclear. Germline V gene sequence: CDR1 LGHNA, CDR2 YSLEER. V was cut by 0 bases and J by 7 bases, with 12 bases left in between. CDR3 size: 14 residues. Written as DNA, the CDR3 is TGCGCCAGCAGCCAAGATCGAGGGTTCGGTGGCTACACCTTC. Its translation is CASSQDRGFGGYTF.

This rearrangement joins TRBV27 to TRBJ1-1; D is unclear. The CDR3 spans 14 residues. V lost 8 bases to trimming and J lost 5 bases, with 18 bases between them. Germline V gives CDR1 MNHEY, CDR2 SMNVEV (reference sequence). CDR3 DNA sequence: TGTGCCAGCGGGTACGGGGTCGGTGGGACTGAAGCTTTCTTT. Its protein product is CASGYGVGGTEAFF.

This CDR3 is CASSPRVLYNEQFF. The CDR3 bases are TGTGCCAGCAGCCCCCGGGTACTCTACAATGAGCAGTTCTTC. The rearrangement uses TRBV7-2 and TRBJ2-1; D is undetermined. CDR1 and CDR2 from the germline V gene are SGHTA and FQGNSA. The CDR3 is 14 amino acids. V was pared by 5 bases and J by 3 bases, with 11 bases between.

Only a few counts were recorded for this clone. The chain employs TRBV11-3 and TRBJ2-1, with TRBD1 as a possible D gene (5 bases). V was trimmed by 6 bases and J by 5 bases, leaving 14 bases between them. The CDR3 contains 14 residues. Germline-derived CDR1 and CDR2 are SGHNT and YENEEA. CDR3 sequence reads: CASSKPGYNNEQFF. The CDR3 DNA is TGTGCCAGCAGTAAACCAGGGTATAACAATGAGCAGTTCTTC.

The J gene is TRBJ1-2, the V gene TRBV29-1, with unresolved D. The CDR3 extends over 13 amino acids. The ends were cut back, 5 bases at V and 2 bases at J, with 12 bases in the middle. Germline V lookup: CDR1 SQVTM, CDR2 ANQGSEA. The CDR3 sequence is CSVYQFRNYGYTF. CDR3 coding DNA: TGCAGCGTTTATCAATTCAGGAACTATGGCTACACCTTC.

J is TRBJ2-1 and V is TRBV7-2; no reliable D call. This CDR3 is 11 amino acids long. The germline V and J ends were trimmed by 0 bases and 12 bases, with 6 bases remaining between them. Germline V gene lookup returns CDR1 SGHTA and CDR2 FQGNSA. The CDR3 loop is CASSLAEVQFF. CDR3 in DNA: TGTGCCAGCAGCTTAGCGGAAGTGCAGTTCTTC.

The CDR3: CASTRAQGYNEQFF. CDR3 nucleotide sequence: TGTGCCAGCACCCGGGCACAGGGATACAATGAGCAGTTCTTC. The rearrangement uses TRBV6-1 and TRBJ2-1, with D maybe TRBD1 (6 bases). The CDR3 runs 14 residues. V lost 7 bases, J lost 4 bases, and 14 bases lay in between. The germline V gene encodes CDR1 MNHNS and CDR2 SASEGT.

There are a few counts of this clone. The J gene is TRBJ2-5, the V gene TRBV9; no reliable D call. The V and J ends lost 0 bases and 2 bases respectively, with 17 bases between them. This CDR3 contains 17 residues. Germline CDR1 and CDR2: SGDLS and YYNGEE. The CDR3 loop is CASSVAAQGIPQETQYF. As DNA, the CDR3 is TGTGCCAGCAGCGTAGCTGCCCAAGGGATTCCGCAAGAGACCCAGTACTTC.

The table lists this clone with a few counts. The chain has TRBV10-3 and TRBJ2-2; 7 positions match TRBD2. CDR1 is ENHRY and CDR2 is SYGVKD in the germline V gene. The CDR3 is made up of 14 amino acids. V lost 4 bases to trimming and J lost 5 bases; unmatched junction nucleotides: 4. CDR3 sequence: CAISGTSLTGELFF. Written as DNA, the CDR3 is TGTGCCATCAGTGGGACTAGTTTAACCGGGGAGCTGTTTTTT.

This chain joins TRBV5-1 and TRBJ2-7; D might be TRBD1 or TRBD2, each matching 5 bases. The CDR3 runs to 14 residues. The V gene's germline CDR1 is SGHRS and CDR2 YFSETQ. The V gene lost 5 bases and the J gene lost 3 bases, with 15 bases spanning the gap. CDR3 sequence reads: CASRIRDGYYEQYF. As DNA, the CDR3 is TGCGCCAGCAGGATAAGGGACGGTTACTACGAGCAGTACTTC.

This clone was observed a few times. The rearrangement joins TRBV6-5 to TRBJ2-7, with D perhaps being TRBD1 or TRBD2 (5 bases each). The V end lost 5 bases, the J end lost 6 bases, and 14 bases lay between the germline ends. Germline-derived CDR1 and CDR2 are MNHEY and SVGAGI. The CDR3 runs 13 residues. CDR3 DNA: TGTGCCAGCAGTCCCTCCGGGACGGGCGAGCAGTACTTC. This translates into CASSPSGTGEQYF.

This clone was detected only a few times. The chain links TRBV4-2 to TRBJ1-5; D unresolved. CDR1 and CDR2 (germline): LGHNA, YNFKEQ. The CDR3 is made up of 13 amino acids. With 0 bases removed from V and 7 bases from J, the gap between germline ends came to 7 bases. The CDR3 DNA follows: TGTGCCAGCAGCCAAGATTTGGTGCAGCCCCAGCATTTT. Residues: CASSQDLVQPQHF.

The CDR3 DNA reads as TGCAGCGTCGTCGACAGGGGGCGCTTCTACGAGCAGTACTTC. Translating it yields CSVVDRGRFYEQYF. This chain joins TRBV29-1 and TRBJ2-7, with 10 positions matching TRBD1. V lost 6 bases and J lost 3; bases outside the gene matches: 8. The V gene's germline CDR1 is SQVTM and CDR2 ANQGSEA. The CDR3 length is 14 residues.

This clone was recorded a few times. The V and J genes are TRBV6-5 and TRBJ2-7, with a weak D call TRBD2 (6 bases). The CDR3 runs to 14 residues. Trimming cost V 5 bases and J 3 bases, with 14 bases left between them. Per the germline V gene, CDR1 is MNHEY and CDR2 is SVGAGI. The CDR3: CASSEWRGNYEQYF. The CDR3 DNA is TGTGCCAGCAGTGAATGGAGGGGAAACTACGAGCAGTACTTC.